A selection of T cell receptor beta chains follows, all from one sample in a study of blood T cell repertoires in COVID-19. Libraries were prepared by immunoSEQ multiplex PCR; TCRdb keeps only in-frame clonotypes and omits some of them. The sample carries 120,000 or so clones, around 85% recorded once. Material: peripheral blood. The receptors were sampled from a man aged 65 to 79 who had recovered from COVID-19. Each CDR3 is given with its conserved first and last residue. The D gene is left open where the match is weak. Clone size is given for some rows only: seen once, a few or many times, or a class if the clone is expanded.

clone_size | j_call | d_call | v_call | cdr3_aa | cdr3_nt
- | TRBJ2-5 | - | TRBV2 | CASSEIRETQYF | TGTGCCAGCAGTGAAATTCGAGAGACCCAGTACTTC
- | TRBJ2-1 | TRBD1 | TRBV5-4 | CASSSSGQGWNEQFF | TGTGCCAGCAGCTCCTCGGGACAGGGGTGGAATGAGCAGTTCTTC
- | TRBJ1-2 | TRBD1 | TRBV5-5 | CASSFPGGDYGYTF | TGTGCCAGCAGCTTTCCAGGGGGTGACTATGGCTACACCTTC
- | TRBJ1-6 | - | TRBV30 | CAWSPSSDSPLHF | TGTGCCTGGAGTCCCTCTTCGGATTCACCCCTCCACTTT
- | TRBJ2-7 | TRBD2 | TRBV5-6 | CASSQGLAIHEQYF | TGTGCCAGCAGCCAAGGACTAGCAATCCACGAGCAGTACTTC
- | TRBJ1-2 | - | TRBV7-9 | CASSSDSYGYTF | TGTGCCAGCAGCTCGGACAGTTATGGCTACACCTTC
- | TRBJ1-2 | - | TRBV6-6 | CASSSQGSYGYTF | TGTGCCAGCAGTTCCCAGGGTTCCTATGGCTACACCTTC
once | TRBJ1-6 | - | TRBV29-1 | CSVGGSGNSPLHF | TGCAGCGTTGGTGGCAGCGGTAATTCACCCCTCCACTTT
- | TRBJ2-7 | TRBD1 | TRBV5-1 | CASSVQGVSYEQYF | TGCGCCAGCAGCGTCCAGGGGGTTTCCTACGAGCAGTACTTC
- | TRBJ1-5 | TRBD1 | TRBV7-8 | CASSPRYGQGSNQPQHF | TGTGCCAGCAGCCCCCGTTACGGACAGGGGAGCAATCAGCCCCAGCATTTT
- | TRBJ2-3 | TRBD2 | TRBV7-9 | CASTPSGARGGSQYF | TGTGCCAGCACCCCCAGCGGGGCCCGGGGGGGATCGCAGTATTTT
- | TRBJ1-5 | - | TRBV6-1 | CASSDGGMGNQPQHF | TGTGCCAGCAGTGACGGGGGGATGGGCAATCAGCCCCAGCATTTT
many | TRBJ2-2 | - | TRBV27 | CASSPSPAGGAGELFF | TGTGCCAGCAGTCCTTCCCCGGCCGGGGGAGCCGGGGAGCTGTTTTTT
- | TRBJ2-7 | - | TRBV7-2 | CASSFGPGEQYF | TGTGCCAGCAGCTTTGGGCCAGGAGAGCAGTACTTC
- | TRBJ2-4 | TRBD2 | TRBV29-1 | CSAWGTSGTGSKNIQYF | TGCAGCGCTTGGGGGACTAGCGGGACAGGGTCCAAAAACATTCAGTACTTC
- | TRBJ2-3 | - | TRBV6-5 | CASKLFTSTDTQYF | TGTGCCAGCAAGCTCTTTACTAGCACGGATACGCAGTATTTT
- | TRBJ2-1 | TRBD2 | TRBV7-3 | CASSLNGGRFDEQFF | TGTGCCAGCAGCTTAAATGGCGGGAGGTTCGATGAGCAGTTCTTC
- | TRBJ1-2 | - | TRBV4-1 | CASSQPERGGFGGYTF | TGCGCCAGCAGCCAACCCGAACGCGGGGGATTCGGAGGCTACACCTTC
- | TRBJ2-2 | TRBD1 | TRBV5-1 | CASREGGSNTGELFF | TGCGCCAGCAGGGAAGGGGGCTCGAACACCGGGGAGCTGTTTTTT
- | TRBJ1-6 | - | TRBV7-8 | CASSGQTGNSPLHF | TGTGCCAGCAGCGGGCAAACAGGGAATTCACCCCTCCACTTT
- | TRBJ2-5 | TRBD1 | TRBV28 | CASSSNPAGQGETQYF | TGTGCCAGCAGTTCCAATCCCGCGGGACAGGGAGAGACCCAGTACTTC
few | TRBJ2-7 | - | TRBV2 | CASSNSRETEQYF | TGTGCCAGCAGCAACTCCAGGGAAACAGAGCAGTACTTC
few | TRBJ1-1 | - | TRBV3-1/TRBV3-2 | CASSQGAQGEAFF | TGTGCCAGCAGCCAAGGGGCCCAGGGTGAAGCTTTCTTT
- | TRBJ2-5 | TRBD2 | TRBV7-8 | CASSLYGTSGRRRRQETQYF | TGTGCCAGCAGCTTATATGGGACTAGCGGGAGGAGGCGACGCCAAGAGACCCAGTACTTC
- | TRBJ1-2 | - | TRBV7-3 | CASSLTAGRGYTF | TGTGCCAGCAGCTTAACGGCGGGTCGTGGCTACACCTTC
- | TRBJ2-2 | - | TRBV5-1 | CASSLGGLAGELFF | TGCGCCAGCAGCTTAGGAGGGTTGGCCGGGGAGCTGTTTTTT
- | TRBJ2-4 | TRBD2 | TRBV18 | CASSHGTSGGSTSLAKNIQYF | TGTGCCAGCTCACACGGGACTAGCGGGGGGTCCACGTCACTAGCCAAAAACATTCAGTACTTC
- | TRBJ1-2 | - | TRBV29-1 | CSVEDQGKGGYTF | TGCAGCGTTGAAGATCAGGGGAAGGGCGGCTACACCTTC
- | TRBJ2-3 | - | TRBV19 | CASRGRATGQDTQYF | TGTGCCAGTAGGGGTCGGGCTACAGGACAAGATACGCAGTATTTT
- | TRBJ2-1 | - | TRBV20-1 | CSASIAGTLGEQFF | TGCAGTGCTAGTATAGCCGGGACTTTGGGTGAGCAGTTCTTC
- | TRBJ2-3 | TRBD2 | TRBV7-6 | CASSLARLAGAGDTQYF | TGTGCCAGCAGCTTAGCACGGCTAGCGGGGGCGGGCGATACGCAGTATTTT
- | TRBJ2-1 | - | TRBV5-1 | CASSLVSGSYNEQFF | TGCGCCAGCAGCTTGGTTTCAGGGTCCTACAATGAGCAGTTCTTC
- | TRBJ2-1 | - | TRBV19 | CASSIAGTFYEQFF | TGTGCCAGTAGTATTGCAGGGACTTTCTATGAGCAGTTCTTC